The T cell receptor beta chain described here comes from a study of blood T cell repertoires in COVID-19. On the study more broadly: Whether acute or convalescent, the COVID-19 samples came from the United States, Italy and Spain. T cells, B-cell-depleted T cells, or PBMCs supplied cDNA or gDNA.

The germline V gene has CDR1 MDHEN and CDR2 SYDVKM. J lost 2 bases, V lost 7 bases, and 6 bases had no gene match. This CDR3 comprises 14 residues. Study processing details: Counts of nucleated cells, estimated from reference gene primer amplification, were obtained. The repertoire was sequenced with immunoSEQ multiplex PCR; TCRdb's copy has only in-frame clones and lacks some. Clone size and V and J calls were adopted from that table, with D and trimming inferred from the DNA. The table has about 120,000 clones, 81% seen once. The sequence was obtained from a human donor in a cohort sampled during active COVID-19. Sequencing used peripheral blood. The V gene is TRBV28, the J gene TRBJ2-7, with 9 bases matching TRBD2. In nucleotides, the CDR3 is TGTGCCAGCACCCCCGCGGGAGGGGCCTACGAGCAGTACTTC. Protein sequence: CASTPAGGAYEQYF.